The 32 T cell receptor beta chains listed next were all sequenced from one sample in a study of T cell repertoires in urothelial bladder cancer. Sequenced by immunoSEQ multiplex PCR; TCRdb stores in-frame clones only, minus some. The data hold thousands of clones, with over 55% observed a single time. The material sequenced was tumor-infiltrating cells from bladder cancer. Receptors were obtained from a human donor with urothelial carcinoma.

The chain recombines TRBV28 with TRBJ2-1; D is possibly TRBD1 (6 bases). In germline, CDR1 is MDHEN, CDR2 SYDVKM. V lost 6 bases and J lost 6, with 15 bases in between. The CDR3 covers 14 residues. The CDR3 reads CASSDNRAGNEQFF. In DNA form, the CDR3 reads TGTGCCAGCAGCGACAACAGGGCCGGCAATGAGCAGTTCTTC.

This clone was seen only once. The V gene is TRBV5-1, the J gene TRBJ2-1; the match to TRBD2 covers 8 bases. Germline loops: CDR1 SGHRS, CDR2 YFSETQ. This CDR3 spans 18 amino acids. V lost 0 bases and J lost 0; bases outside the gene matches: 8. This chain's CDR3 is CASSLVTSGTTSYNEQFF. CDR3 in DNA: TGCGCCAGCAGCTTGGTTACTAGCGGCACTACCTCCTACAATGAGCAGTTCTTC.

The chain has TRBV29-1 and TRBJ1-2; D ambiguous. Germline CDR1 and CDR2: SQVTM and ANQGSEA. Trimming shortened V by 3 bases and J by 2 bases, and 10 bases separated the two germline ends. This CDR3 is built from 13 residues. CDR3 bases: TGCAGCGTTGAGGGCAGCCGAAACTATGGCTACACCTTC. It specifies CSVEGSRNYGYTF.

This clone was counted once. The chain employs TRBV12-5 and TRBJ2-7, with D perhaps TRBD1 (5 bases). The germline V and J ends were trimmed by 2 bases and 4 bases, with 12 bases remaining between them. There are 14 residues in the CDR3. Looked up from germline, CDR1 is LGHNT and CDR2 is FRNRAP. CDR3 in amino acids: CASGLTGSFYEQYF. In DNA form, the CDR3 reads TGTGCTAGTGGTTTGACAGGATCCTTTTACGAGCAGTACTTC.

The chain recombines TRBV6-4 with TRBJ1-5; D is unresolved. This CDR3 has 13 residues. V was clipped by 2 bases and J by 6 bases, with 8 bases between them. Germline CDR1 MRHNA, CDR2 SNTAGT. The CDR3 coding sequence is TGTGCCAGCAGTGACGTCCCTAGTCAGCCCCAGCATTTT. Translation gives CASSDVPSQPQHF.

The chain is built from TRBV7-9 and TRBJ1-1; no clear D. Between the trimmed V and J ends, which lost 4 bases and 1 base, there was a span of 13 bases. In germline, CDR1 is SEHNR, CDR2 FQNEAQ (reference sequence). There are 15 residues in the CDR3. CDR3 coding DNA: TGTGCCAGCAGCTCCGCGTTGATAGGGAACACTGAAGCTTTCTTT. It codes for CASSSALIGNTEAFF.

J is TRBJ1-6 and V is TRBV7-9, with a possible D match to TRBD1 (6 bases). CDR3 size: 16 residues. From germline, CDR1 is SEHNR and CDR2 FQNEAQ (reference sequence). The germline V and J ends were trimmed by 4 bases and 8 bases, with 18 bases remaining between them. The CDR3 DNA sequence: TGTGCCAGCAGCTCGAAAACCGGGACACCCTATTCACCCCTCCACTTT. Its protein product is CASSSKTGTPYSPLHF.

The chain has TRBV11-2 and TRBJ2-1; 8 bases map to TRBD2. This CDR3 contains 15 residues. Germline loops: CDR1 SGHAT, CDR2 FQNNGV. The trim removed 1 base at V and 8 bases at J, leaving 7 bases unmatched. The CDR3 DNA is TGTGCCAGCAGCTTAGTCAGCGGGGGATGGGATGAGCAGTTCTTC. This encodes CASSLVSGGWDEQFF.

Notes on this clone: Other DNA sequences in the same sample also yield this CDR3. This chain joins TRBV5-1 and TRBJ1-5; possibly TRBD1 for D (5 bases). The germline V gene has CDR1 SGHRS and CDR2 YFSETQ. The ends were cut back, 1 base at V and 6 bases at J, with 14 bases in the middle. The CDR3 extends over 15 amino acids. CDR3: CASSLTPGLGQPQHF. The CDR3 DNA follows: TGCGCCAGCAGCTTGACTCCAGGGCTAGGTCAGCCCCAGCATTTT.

By proportion, this clone is medium-sized (0.01 to 0.1%). Other DNA sequences from this sample encode an identical CDR3 as well. The J gene is TRBJ2-5, the V gene TRBV14; D is possibly TRBD1 (5 bases). Between the trimmed V and J ends, which lost 6 bases and 2 bases, there was a span of 10 bases. This CDR3 spans 13 amino acids. The germline gives CDR1 SGHDN, CDR2 FVKESK. As DNA, the CDR3 is TGTGCCAGCAGTCGGACACTTCAAGAGACCCAGTACTTC. It translates to CASSRTLQETQYF.

The chain links TRBV5-5 to TRBJ1-6, with D unclear. Per the germline V gene, CDR1 is SGHKS and CDR2 is YYEKEE (reference sequence). The ends were cut back, 7 bases at V and 5 bases at J, with 10 bases in the middle. The CDR3 spans 13 residues. The chain's CDR3 is CASGRENNSPLHF. The CDR3 DNA reads as TGTGCCAGCGGAAGGGAAAATAATTCACCCCTCCACTTT.

The chain joins TRBV29-1 to TRBJ1-1; no firm D call. The V gene's germline CDR1 is SQVTM and CDR2 ANQGSEA. CDR3 size: 12 residues. Trimming cost V 4 bases and J 6 bases, with 12 bases left between them. The DNA of the CDR3 is TGCAGCGTTGTTGAGGCCAACGCTGAAGCTTTCTTT. This codes for CSVVEANAEAFF.

The CDR3 nucleotides are TGTGCCAGCACACCGGGACTAAATCAAGAGACCCAGTACTTC. This gives the protein CASTPGLNQETQYF. V and J are TRBV9 and TRBJ2-5, with 7 bases lining up with TRBD2. The CDR3 loop spans 14 amino acids. Unmatched junction bases numbered 7, after V lost 6 bases and J lost 2 bases. The germline CDR1 and CDR2 sequences are SGDLS and YYNGEE.

This chain uses TRBV7-9 with TRBJ2-1; TRBD2 might be the D (7 bases). CDR3 size: 14 residues. CDR1 and CDR2 from the germline V gene are SEHNR and FQNEAQ (reference sequence). Between the trimmed V and J ends, which lost 6 bases and 4 bases, there was a span of 13 bases. In DNA form, the CDR3 reads TGTGCCAGCAGTCCGGGGGGCTATTACAATGAGCAGTTCTTC. Encoded protein: CASSPGGYYNEQFF.

This clone appeared a few times. This chain connects TRBV30 to TRBJ1-4; D is perhaps TRBD1 (5 bases). The CDR3 contains 13 residues. Germline V gives CDR1 GTSNPN, CDR2 SVGIG (reference sequence). The V end was cut by 8 bases, the J end by 8 bases, with 18 bases between. CDR3 sequence: CATEGILREKLFF. In nucleotides, the CDR3 is TGTGCCACCGAGGGGATTTTACGGGAAAAACTGTTTTTT.

Remarks on this clone: Additional DNA sequences in this sample encode the identical CDR3. This chain links TRBV5-1 with TRBJ2-5, with D perhaps matching TRBD1 (6 bases). V shed 8 bases and J shed 5 bases, with 22 bases lying between them. CDR1 is SGHRS and CDR2 is YFSETQ in the germline V gene. The CDR3 extends over 15 amino acids. The CDR3 here is CARFSRDTLGETQYF. In DNA form, the CDR3 reads TGCGCCAGGTTCTCCCGGGACACACTAGGGGAGACCCAGTACTTC.

The chain carries TRBV28 and TRBJ2-3; TRBD1 might be the D (6 bases). V gave up 6 bases and J gave up 2 bases, with 18 bases separating them. The CDR3 is 16 residues long. Germline CDR1 is MDHEN and CDR2 is SYDVKM. The CDR3 DNA follows: TGTGCCAGCAGACGACACAGGGATAGGCTCACAGATACGCAGTATTTT. Translating it yields CASRRHRDRLTDTQYF.

This clone appeared once. This sequence joins TRBV7-6 and TRBJ2-1, with D unclear. Between the trimmed V and J ends, which lost 2 bases and 5 bases, there was a span of 10 bases. This CDR3 spans 14 amino acids. CDR1 is SGHVS, CDR2 FNYEAQ, per germline. CDR3 amino acids: CASSLLGQNNEQFF. The CDR3 DNA is TGTGCCAGCAGCTTACTGGGCCAAAACAATGAGCAGTTCTTC.

There are a few counts of this clone. This sequence joins TRBV12-1 and TRBJ1-6; the DNA was not used to check the table's D call, TRBD1. TRBV12-1 is an annotated pseudogene. There are 11 residues in the CDR3. Written as DNA, the CDR3 is TGTGCCAGCATGGTTCTTTTCAGGGTCCACTTT. Protein: CASMVLFRVHF.

This clone has more than one count but fewer than ten. The V and J genes are TRBV5-6 and TRBJ1-1, with a tentative D call TRBD1 (5 bases). The CDR3 has 15 residues. Germline CDR1 SGHDT, CDR2 YYEEEE. V was shortened by 5 bases and J by 0 bases, with 14 bases between the two germline ends. The CDR3 loop reads CASRGLQEVNTEAFF. The CDR3 DNA reads as TGTGCCAGCAGAGGCCTACAGGAAGTGAACACTGAAGCTTTCTTT.

The chain employs TRBV6-5 and TRBJ1-5, with D unclear. Germline CDR1 is MNHEY and CDR2 is SVGAGI. CDR3 length: 13 residues. Between the trimmed V and J ends, which lost 5 bases and 4 bases, there was a span of 9 bases. Here the CDR3 DNA reads TGTGCCAGCAGTGTGAGGGCTAATCAGCCCCAGCATTTT. Its translation is CASSVRANQPQHF.

Sample share makes this clone medium-sized. The chain links TRBV9 to TRBJ2-1; D ambiguous. This CDR3 has 11 residues. Germline values: CDR1 SGDLS, CDR2 YYNGEE. Trimming removed 3 bases at V and 7 bases at J, with 5 bases between. The CDR3 loop reads CASSARNEQFF. CDR3 in DNA: TGTGCCAGCAGCGCCCGTAATGAGCAGTTCTTC.

This clone was seen more than once but under ten times. The rearrangement links TRBV7-2 to TRBJ1-2, with D tentatively TRBD1 (5 bases). Per germline, CDR1 SGHTA and CDR2 FQGNSA. Trimming pared 6 bases from V and 6 bases from J, leaving 14 bases between. The CDR3 has 13 residues. In DNA form, the CDR3 reads TGTGCCAGCAGTTATCGGGGGGAGAATGGCTACACCTTC. Amino acids: CASSYRGENGYTF. Supplemented by reference TRBV7-2 and TRBJ1-2, the full variable domain reads GAGVSQSPSNKVTEKGKDVELRCDPISGHTALYWYRQSLGQGLEFLIYFQGNSAPDKSGLPSDRFSAERTGGSVSTLTIQRTQQEDSAVYLCASSYRGENGYTFGSGTRLTVV.

This sequence joins TRBV18 and TRBJ2-1; D tentatively reads TRBD1 or TRBD2 (5 bases each). The CDR3 extends over 16 amino acids. V shed 3 bases and J shed 1 base, with 13 bases lying between them. Looked up from germline, CDR1 is KGHSH and CDR2 is LQKENI. The CDR3 sequence: CASSPSGTGSYNEQFF. The CDR3 DNA is TGTGCCAGCTCACCCTCCGGGACCGGTTCCTACAATGAGCAGTTCTTC. Using reference TRBV18 and TRBJ2-1 for the parts outside the CDR3, the full variable domain is NAGVMQNPRHLVRRRGQEARLRCSPMKGHSHVYWYRQLPEEGLKFMVYLQKENIIDESGMPKERFSAEFPKEGPSILRIQQVVRGDSAAYFCASSPSGTGSYNEQFFGPGTRLTVL.

The chain links TRBV11-2 to TRBJ1-1; TRBD1 might be the D (5 bases). This CDR3 comprises 14 residues. Per the germline V gene, CDR1 is SGHAT and CDR2 is FQNNGV. The germline V and J ends were trimmed by 1 base and 10 bases, with 16 bases remaining between them. CDR3 bases: TGTGCCAGCAGCTTAGGAGCCCGGGGGGTGTCAGCTTTCTTT. Translating gives CASSLGARGVSAFF. Filled out from reference TRBV11-2 and TRBJ1-1, the complete variable domain reads EAGVAQSPRYKIIEKRQSVAFWCNPISGHATLYWYQQILGQGPKLLIQFQNNGVVDDSQLPKDRFSAERLKGVDSTLKIQPAKLEDSAVYLCASSLGARGVSAFFGQGTRLTVV.

The chain joins TRBV5-1 to TRBJ2-2; D tentatively reads TRBD1 or TRBD2 (5 bases each). Trimming left V 3 bases short and J 2 bases short, with 14 bases between. CDR3 length equals 16 residues. Germline CDR1 reads SGHRS; CDR2 reads YFSETQ. The DNA for the CDR3 is TGCGCCAGCAGCTCGACCGGGACCAATAACACCGGGGAGCTGTTTTTT. As protein: CASSSTGTNNTGELFF. Full variable domain (outside the CDR3, taken from reference TRBV5-1 and TRBJ2-2): KAGVTQTPRYLIKTRGQQVTLSCSPISGHRSVSWYQQTPGQGLQFLFEYFSETQRNKGNFPGRFSGRQFSNSRSEMNVSTLELGDSALYLCASSSTGTNNTGELFFGEGSRLTVL.

As to this clone: The junction shows a germline mismatch at one end, possibly a read error. Other DNA sequences in this sample translate to the same CDR3. This sequence joins TRBV9 and TRBJ2-7; perhaps TRBD2 as D (6 bases). This CDR3 spans 14 amino acids. CDR1 and CDR2 from the germline V gene are SGDLS and YYNGEE. CDR3 sequence (DNA): TGTGCCAGCAGCGTCGGCGGGGACTCCTACGAGCAATACTTC. Translated: CASSVGGDSYEQYF.

This sequence joins TRBV4-1 and TRBJ2-2, with D hard to call. The CDR3 has 15 residues. Between the trimmed V and J ends, which lost 1 base and 5 bases, there was a span of 11 bases. Germline assignment: CDR1 MGHRA and CDR2 YSYEKL. CDR3: CASSQVKMRTGELFF. The CDR3 bases are TGCGCCAGCAGCCAAGTAAAAATGCGGACCGGGGAGCTGTTTTTT.

This chain connects TRBV5-1 to TRBJ2-5, with a possible D match to TRBD1 (6 bases). Germline assignment: CDR1 SGHRS and CDR2 YFSETQ. Trimming shortened V by 0 bases and J by 3 bases, and 9 bases separated the two germline ends. The CDR3 consists of 14 residues. CDR3 nucleotide sequence: TGCGCCAGCAGCTTGGAGTACAGGGAAGAGACCCAGTACTTC. This gives the protein CASSLEYREETQYF. Based on the CDR3 plus reference TRBV5-1 and TRBJ2-5, the full variable domain is KAGVTQTPRYLIKTRGQQVTLSCSPISGHRSVSWYQQTPGQGLQFLFEYFSETQRNKGNFPGRFSGRQFSNSRSEMNVSTLELGDSALYLCASSLEYREETQYFGPGTRLLVL.

J is TRBJ2-7 and V is TRBV6-5, with 10 bases fitting TRBD1. The CDR3 is 13 amino acids. Germline V gene data show CDR1 as MNHEY and CDR2 as SVGAGI. V was pared by 8 bases and J by 5 bases, with 6 bases of the junction left unmatched. In DNA form, the CDR3 reads TGTGCCAGCGCCGGGACAGGGGTCCACGAGCAGTACTTC. It specifies CASAGTGVHEQYF.

The chain combines TRBV7-2 with TRBJ2-5; D ambiguous. The CDR3 extends over 14 amino acids. Looked up from germline, CDR1 is SGHTA and CDR2 is FQGNSA. Trimming pared 4 bases from V and 1 base from J, leaving 10 bases between. The CDR3 bases are TGTGCCAGCAGCTCAATCAGAGCCCAAGAGACCCAGTACTTC. Translated, it gives CASSSIRAQETQYF.

This rearrangement joins TRBV9 to TRBJ1-3; no firm D call. Germline CDR1 is SGDLS and CDR2 is YYNGEE. V was cut by 4 bases and J by 0 bases, with 8 bases left in between. The CDR3 totals 14 residues. The chain's CDR3 is CASSPSDSGNTIYF. CDR3 DNA: TGTGCCAGCAGCCCCTCCGACTCTGGAAACACCATATATTTT.